The 23 T cell receptor beta chains in this list originate from one sample, sequenced in a study of cytomegalovirus exposure and HLA in healthy donors. Researchers ran the PCR with 60 Vbeta and 13 Jbeta primers. Clones were read by immunoSEQ multiplex PCR, and TCRdb kept only the in-frame ones, dropping some. This table holds about 160,000 clones, more than 75% found once. What was sequenced was PBMCs. All receptors derive from a male donor in good health and CMV-seronegative.

Only a few counts were recorded for this clone. The V and J genes are TRBV6-5 and TRBJ1-2; the D gene is possibly TRBD1 (5 bases). The CDR3 runs 11 residues. The ends were cut back, 9 bases at V and 7 bases at J, with 12 bases in the middle. Germline-derived CDR1 and CDR2 are MNHEY and SVGAGI. This CDR3 reads CASHQGGGYTF. The CDR3 DNA follows: TGTGCCAGTCACCAGGGAGGTGGCTACACCTTC.

The rearrangement links TRBV5-1 to TRBJ2-3; D unclear. The CDR3 covers 13 residues. Germline assignment: CDR1 SGHRS and CDR2 YFSETQ. V was trimmed by 4 bases and J by 3 bases, leaving 9 bases between them. This CDR3 is CASSPFLTDTQYF. The CDR3 nucleotides are TGCGCCAGCAGCCCCTTTCTAACAGATACGCAGTATTTT.

CDR3: CASNRETSGAEAFF. In DNA form, the CDR3 reads TGTGCCAGCAATCGAGAGACCTCGGGAGCTGAAGCTTTCTTT. This chain links TRBV2 with TRBJ1-1, with D unresolved. The CDR3 sequence is 14 residues long. Germline V CDR1 and CDR2: SNHLY, FYNNEI. Trimming pared 7 bases from V and 6 bases from J, leaving 18 bases between.

V is TRBV5-1 and J is TRBJ2-7; 9 bases map to TRBD2. The V gene end was trimmed by 3 bases and the J gene end by 4 bases; junction bases not matched to a gene: 5. Germline loops: CDR1 SGHRS, CDR2 YFSETQ. The CDR3 is made up of 14 amino acids. The CDR3 DNA follows: TGCGCCAGCAGCTCAGCGGGAGGTTTTTACGAGCAGTACTTC. It is translated as CASSSAGGFYEQYF.

A few counts support this clone. The rearrangement joins TRBV15 to TRBJ2-1; TRBD2 is a possible D gene (7 bases). CDR3 size: 13 residues. Germline values: CDR1 LNHNV, CDR2 YYDKDF (reference sequence). V was cut by 0 bases and J by 16 bases, with 16 bases left in between. For the CDR3, the DNA is TGTGCCACCAGCAGAGATGGGAGGGGGGGTGGATTCTTC. Its translation is CATSRDGRGGGFF.

This chain uses TRBV5-1 with TRBJ1-6, with 8 bases fitting TRBD1. Trimming took 5 bases from V and 10 from J; bases not matched to a gene: 14. CDR3 length equals 16 residues. CDR1 is SGHRS, CDR2 YFSETQ, per germline. The CDR3 region is CASRENPGQALSPLHF. Here the CDR3 DNA reads TGCGCCAGCAGAGAAAACCCGGGACAGGCGCTATCACCCCTCCACTTT.

The count of this clone is one. The CDR3 is CASSLVLYNEQFF. CDR3 bases: TGTGCCAGCAGCTTGGTCCTATACAATGAGCAGTTCTTC. This sequence joins TRBV5-8 and TRBJ2-1; the D is unclear. The germline V gene encodes CDR1 SGHTS and CDR2 YDEGEE. V lost 0 bases to trimming and J lost 4 bases, with 5 bases between them. CDR3 length: 13 residues.

The chain links TRBV11-2 to TRBJ1-1; D possibly corresponds to TRBD1 (6 bases). CDR1 is SGHAT, CDR2 FQNNGV, per germline. V lost 7 bases and J 2 bases, leaving 20 bases between the germline ends. The CDR3 runs 16 residues. The CDR3 DNA reads TGTGCCAGCACCATCCCGGGGAGGGGGAGAAACACTGAAGCTTTCTTT. It is translated as CASTIPGRGRNTEAFF. The variable domain in full, with the rest retrieved from reference TRBV11-2 and TRBJ1-1, is EAGVAQSPRYKIIEKRQSVAFWCNPISGHATLYWYQQILGQGPKLLIQFQNNGVVDDSQLPKDRFSAERLKGVDSTLKIQPAKLEDSAVYLCASTIPGRGRNTEAFFGQGTRLTVV.

The V call is TRBV28, the J call TRBJ1-2, with D possibly being TRBD1 (6 bases). CDR1 is MDHEN and CDR2 is SYDVKM in the germline V gene. This CDR3 has 17 amino acids. The germline V and J ends were trimmed by 2 bases and 7 bases, with 23 bases remaining between them. The DNA of the CDR3 is TGTGCCAGCAGTTTACCCGGGGGGGGCAGGCCTCGGGGTGGCTACACCTTC. This encodes CASSLPGGGRPRGGYTF.

This clone turned up a few times. The chain carries TRBV4-2 and TRBJ1-2; D possibly corresponds to TRBD1 (5 bases). CDR1 is LGHNA and CDR2 is YNFKEQ in the germline V gene. The V end lost 3 bases, the J end lost 1 base, and 12 bases lay between the germline ends. This CDR3 is built from 15 residues. The CDR3 spells CASSQDKSFNYGYTF. The CDR3 nucleotides are TGTGCCAGCAGCCAGGACAAGTCTTTTAACTATGGCTACACCTTC.

A few counts support this clone. V is TRBV19 and J is TRBJ1-5; 7 bases line up with TRBD1. The CDR3 length is 13 residues. Trimming took 5 bases from V and 6 from J; bases not matched to a gene: 4. Germline V lookup: CDR1 LNHDA, CDR2 SQIVND (reference sequence). CDR3 in DNA: TGTGCCAGTAGTTCCGCAGGGGGTCAGCCCCAGCATTTT. It is translated as CASSSAGGQPQHF. The complete variable domain, with remaining parts taken from reference TRBV19 and TRBJ1-5, reads DGGITQSPKYLFRKEGQNVTLSCEQNLNHDAMYWYRQDPGQGLRLIYYSQIVNDFQKGDIAEGYSVSREKKESFPLTVTSAQKNPTAFYLCASSSAGGQPQHFGDGTRLSIL.

This rearrangement joins TRBV29-1 to TRBJ1-2; a possible D gene is TRBD1 (6 bases). Germline V gene lookup returns CDR1 SQVTM and CDR2 ANQGSEA. Deletions cut 6 bases from V and 5 bases from J, with 13 bases between. The length of the CDR3 is 12 residues. CDR3 protein: CSVRQGSYGYTF. CDR3 coding DNA: TGCAGCGTCCGCCAGGGGTCGTATGGCTACACCTTC.

The chain carries TRBV19 and TRBJ1-3; 8 positions match TRBD1. Germline-derived CDR1 and CDR2 are LNHDA and SQIVND (reference sequence). The V gene end was trimmed by 8 bases and the J gene end by 0 bases; junction bases not matched to a gene: 6. This CDR3 spans 15 amino acids. The CDR3 region has the DNA TGTGCCAGTGACCGGACAGGGAGCTCTGGAAACACCATATATTTT. It is translated as CASDRTGSSGNTIYF.

The chain is built from TRBV25-1 and TRBJ1-4; D call uncertain. CDR1 MGHDK and CDR2 SYGVNS come from the germline V gene. Trimming removed 7 bases from V and 7 bases from J, with 13 bases in between. The CDR3 is made up of 13 amino acids. CDR3 protein: CASIDRMSEKLFF. The DNA of the CDR3 is TGTGCCAGCATTGACCGTATGAGTGAAAAACTGTTTTTT.

This clone is a singleton in its sample. V is TRBV28 and J is TRBJ2-5, with 8 bases fitting TRBD2. The CDR3 totals 19 residues. J gave up 2 bases and V 4 bases, and 18 bases lay outside the gene matches. The V gene's germline CDR1 is MDHEN and CDR2 SYDVKM. CDR3 in amino acids: CASSSTSGAPQWGQETQYF. In nucleotides, the CDR3 is TGTGCCAGCAGTTCCACTAGCGGAGCCCCACAATGGGGACAAGAGACCCAGTACTTC.

The rearrangement uses TRBV5-1 and TRBJ2-1; tentatively, D is TRBD2 (6 bases). Per the germline V gene, CDR1 is SGHRS and CDR2 is YFSETQ. Trimming took 4 bases from V and 9 from J, leaving 8 bases between them. This CDR3 contains 11 residues. The CDR3 coding sequence is TGCGCCAGCAGCCGGGACTCTGAGCAGTTCTTC. It specifies CASSRDSEQFF.

This clone occurred a few times. The V call is TRBV7-9, the J call TRBJ1-6, with a possible D match to TRBD1 (5 bases). The V gene's germline CDR1 is SEHNR and CDR2 FQNEAQ (reference sequence). This CDR3 has 15 residues. V was trimmed by 3 bases and J by 5 bases, leaving 11 bases between them. CDR3 residues: CASSFGADNNSPLHF. CDR3 in DNA: TGTGCCAGCAGCTTTGGGGCAGACAATAATTCACCCCTCCACTTT.

This clone turned up a few times. This rearrangement joins TRBV5-6 to TRBJ1-2; no definite D call. The CDR3 is 14 residues long. V lost 3 bases, J lost 4 bases, and 13 bases lay in between. Germline values: CDR1 SGHDT, CDR2 YYEEEE. This CDR3 is CASSSLGESYGYTF. CDR3 in DNA: TGTGCCAGCAGCTCCCTGGGAGAGAGCTATGGCTACACCTTC.

This clone was recorded once. The CDR3 protein is CASTRDRGTYEQYF. Written as DNA, the CDR3 is TGTGCCAGCACCCGGGACAGGGGCACCTACGAGCAGTACTTC. V gene TRBV7-2 combines with J gene TRBJ2-7; 10 bases are a match to TRBD1. The CDR3 spans 14 residues. CDR1 and CDR2 (germline): SGHTA, FQGNSA. V was pared by 7 bases and J by 2 bases, with 5 bases of the junction left unmatched.

The rearrangement links TRBV19 to TRBJ1-1; possibly TRBD1 for D (6 bases). This CDR3 has 15 amino acids. V lost 2 bases and J lost 5, with 15 bases in between. Per germline, CDR1 LNHDA and CDR2 SQIVND (reference sequence). The CDR3 nucleotides are TGTGCCAGTAGTATACTCCGGGGGGCGGAGACTGAAGCTTTCTTT. Protein product: CASSILRGAETEAFF.

Note on this clone: Within the sample, other DNA sequences also encode this same CDR3. For the CDR3, the DNA is TGTGCCAGCAGCCCCGGAGGTAGGGAAGAGACCCAGTACTTC. Protein sequence: CASSPGGREETQYF. This chain uses TRBV7-9 with TRBJ2-5, with a possible D match to TRBD2 (5 bases). The CDR3 totals 14 residues. Trimming removed 5 bases from V and 3 bases from J, with 13 bases in between. Germline lookup yields CDR1 SEHNR and CDR2 FQNEAQ (reference sequence).

This clone was seen a few times. The chain links TRBV5-4 to TRBJ2-7, with 11 bases aligning to TRBD2. The CDR3 extends over 16 amino acids. Germline V gene sequence: CDR1 SGHNT, CDR2 YYREEE (reference sequence). V lost 7 bases and J lost 6; bases outside the gene matches: 15. CDR3 amino acids: CASGLAGGQGSGEQYF. The DNA of the CDR3 is TGTGCCAGCGGGCTAGCGGGGGGCCAGGGGTCTGGCGAGCAGTACTTC. The whole variable domain, remainder taken from reference TRBV5-4 and TRBJ2-7, is ETGVTQSPTHLIKTRGQQVTLRCSSQSGHNTVSWYQQALGQGPQFIFQYYREEENGRGNFPPRFSGLQFPNYSSELNVNALELDDSALYLCASGLAGGQGSGEQYFGPGTRLTVT.

The V and J genes are TRBV27 and TRBJ1-5, with D perhaps matching TRBD1 (5 bases). Germline-derived CDR1 and CDR2 are MNHEY and SMNVEV (reference sequence). V was shortened by 3 bases and J by 5 bases, with 11 bases between the two germline ends. The CDR3 loop spans 14 amino acids. The CDR3 nucleotides are TGTGCCAGCAGTTTGGGGGGGGGATATCAGCCCCAGCATTTT. It specifies CASSLGGGYQPQHF.